These 30 T cell receptor beta chains came from one sample sequenced in a study of shared clonotypes between healthy human individuals. Assay used: immunoSEQ multiplex PCR; TCRdb lists only in-frame clones, some missing. The table records roughly 2.5 million clones, around nine tenths of them present only once. Sequencing input: naive CD4+ T cells sorted from blood. Subset reported: CD45RA+ positively selected. These receptors came from a man between 18 and 29 years old in good health.

The genes are TRBV10-3 and TRBJ1-1; D is unclear. The V and J ends lost 7 bases and 1 base respectively, with 7 bases between them. The CDR3 contains 12 residues. CDR1 and CDR2 (germline): ENHRY, SYGVKD. This chain's CDR3 is CAIKRENTEAFF. CDR3 DNA: TGTGCCATCAAACGGGAGAACACTGAAGCTTTCTTT.

The rearrangement links TRBV2 to TRBJ1-3; D might be TRBD1 (5 bases). This CDR3 has 14 residues. Germline-derived CDR1 and CDR2 are SNHLY and FYNNEI. Trimming took off 7 bases at V and 3 bases at J, with 13 bases between the two ends. Here the CDR3 DNA reads TGTGCCAGCACCGGAAGGGGAAATGGAAACACCATATATTTT. Its translation: CASTGRGNGNTIYF.

J is TRBJ1-3 and V is TRBV28; no reliable D call. From germline, CDR1 is MDHEN and CDR2 SYDVKM. The CDR3 contains 12 residues. Deletions cut 2 bases from V and 3 bases from J, with 2 bases between. The CDR3: CASSLNGNTIYF. In DNA form, the CDR3 reads TGTGCCAGCAGTTTAAATGGAAACACCATATATTTT.

The V call is TRBV18, the J call TRBJ2-3, with TRBD2 matching over 9 bases. The germline gives CDR1 KGHSH, CDR2 LQKENI. V gave up 3 bases and J gave up 4 bases; unmatched junction bases: 8. The CDR3 loop spans 16 amino acids. The CDR3 sequence: CASSPLAGVVADTQYF. The CDR3 bases are TGTGCCAGCTCACCGTTAGCGGGAGTGGTGGCAGATACGCAGTATTTT.

V is TRBV5-1 and J is TRBJ1-3; 9 nucleotides align to TRBD1. The J segment lost 2 bases and the V segment lost 4 bases, leaving 7 bases of the junction unmatched. The CDR3 consists of 16 residues. CDR1 and CDR2 (germline): SGHRS, YFSETQ. CDR3: CASSKTTGGAGNTIYF. In DNA, the CDR3 is TGCGCCAGCAGCAAGACAACAGGGGGCGCTGGAAACACCATATATTTT.

The CDR3 bases are TGTGCCAGCAGTACCGCTAGCGGGAGGGCAGACAATGAGCAGTTCTTC. Residues: CASSTASGRADNEQFF. The V and J genes are TRBV6-6 and TRBJ2-1, with TRBD2 matching over 12 bases. Germline CDR1 reads MNHNY; CDR2 reads SVGAGI (reference sequence). Losses at the gene ends were 5 bases for V and 5 bases for J; bases not matched to a gene: 7. This CDR3 is 16 amino acids long.

About this clone itself: Different DNA sequences within this sample yield the same CDR3. The chain employs TRBV9 and TRBJ1-6; D gene ambiguous. V was shortened by 2 bases and J by 7 bases, with 10 bases between the two germline ends. Germline CDR1 SGDLS, CDR2 YYNGEE. CDR3 size: 14 residues. The CDR3 DNA is TGTGCCAGCAGCGTCGGGCTACAGAATTCACCCCTCCACTTT. It is translated as CASSVGLQNSPLHF.

The V call is TRBV20-1, the J call TRBJ2-5, with D uncertain. V was cut by 3 bases and J by 5 bases, with 7 bases left in between. The CDR3 covers 11 residues. Germline values: CDR1 DFQATT, CDR2 SNEGSKA (reference sequence). CDR3 region: CSARSDETQYF. DNA of the CDR3: TGCAGTGCTAGGAGCGACGAGACCCAGTACTTC.

The rearrangement uses TRBV15 and TRBJ2-1; 15 positions agree with TRBD2. This CDR3 has 15 amino acids. The J segment lost 7 bases and the V segment lost 5 bases, leaving 3 bases of the junction unmatched. Germline V lookup: CDR1 LNHNV, CDR2 YYDKDF (reference sequence). For the CDR3, the DNA is TGTGCCACCAGCGAAGGGACTAGCGGGAGGAATGAGCAGTTCTTC. Translating it yields CATSEGTSGRNEQFF. Together with reference TRBV15 and TRBJ2-1, the CDR3 gives the full variable domain: DAMVIQNPRYQVTQFGKPVTLSCSQTLNHNVMYWYQQKSSQAPKLLFHYYDKDFNNEADTPDNFQSRRPNTSFCFLDIRSPGLGDTAMYLCATSEGTSGRNEQFFGPGTRLTVL.

V and J are TRBV11-1 and TRBJ1-1, with 7 positions matching TRBD1. CDR1 is SGHAT and CDR2 is FQDESV in the germline V gene (reference sequence). The V and J ends lost 6 bases and 0 bases, in that order; junction bases with no gene match: 10. CDR3 length: 16 residues. This CDR3 is CASRLIQGFMNTEAFF. CDR3 nucleotides: TGTGCCAGCAGATTGATACAGGGGTTCATGAACACTGAAGCTTTCTTT.

The V call is TRBV6-1, the J call TRBJ1-2; D is perhaps TRBD1 (5 bases). CDR3 length: 14 residues. With 1 base removed from V and 7 bases from J, the gap between germline ends came to 13 bases. Germline V gene sequence: CDR1 MNHNS, CDR2 SASEGT. CDR3 protein: CASSEGGGVFGYTF. DNA for the CDR3: TGTGCCAGCAGTGAAGGGGGAGGGGTATTTGGCTACACCTTC.

This clone was detected only once. The chain is built from TRBV6-5 and TRBJ2-3; 7 bases line up with TRBD2. The germline CDR1 and CDR2 sequences are MNHEY and SVGAGI. V shed 4 bases and J 0 bases; nucleotides not matched to a gene: 7. This CDR3 is 16 amino acids long. The CDR3 DNA follows: TGTGCCAGCAGTTCTACGACTAGCCGGAGCACAGATACGCAGTATTTT. It codes for CASSSTTSRSTDTQYF.

V and J are TRBV28 and TRBJ2-7, with D perhaps matching TRBD1 (5 bases). Trimming removed 11 bases from V and 6 bases from J, with 14 bases in between. This CDR3 has 11 residues. The germline V gene encodes CDR1 MDHEN and CDR2 SYDVKM. The CDR3 protein is CAVISQGEQYF. The CDR3 DNA reads TGTGCCGTGATATCCCAGGGCGAGCAGTACTTC.

This clone appeared a single time. The J gene is TRBJ1-2, the V gene TRBV27; D is ambiguous. In germline, CDR1 is MNHEY, CDR2 SMNVEV (reference sequence). The CDR3 is 13 residues long. V lost 3 bases to trimming and J lost 5 bases, with 10 bases between them. The DNA of the CDR3 is TGTGCCAGCAGTTTCCACTTAGAATATGGCTACACCTTC. This sequence encodes CASSFHLEYGYTF.

The V call is TRBV5-1, the J call TRBJ2-7, with D perhaps being TRBD1 or TRBD2 (5 bases each). The V end lost 1 base, the J end lost 0 bases, and 11 bases lay between the germline ends. The CDR3 covers 15 residues. The germline CDR1 and CDR2 sequences are SGHRS and YFSETQ. CDR3 region: CASSLFGTSSYEQYF. For the CDR3, the DNA is TGCGCCAGCAGCTTGTTCGGGACCAGCTCCTACGAGCAGTACTTC.

This chain links TRBV11-2 with TRBJ2-7; D is perhaps TRBD1 (7 bases). The CDR3 is 15 amino acids. Germline CDR1 is SGHAT and CDR2 is FQNNGV. The V end was cut by 4 bases, the J end by 0 bases, with 13 bases between. The CDR3 DNA follows: TGTGCCAGCAGCTCAGGGGGGAAGAGCTCCTACGAGCAGTACTTC. It encodes CASSSGGKSSYEQYF.

V usage is TRBV4-1 and J usage is TRBJ2-5; 9 bases are a match to TRBD2. V was pared by 1 base and J by 3 bases, with 9 bases of the junction left unmatched. Germline-derived CDR1 and CDR2 are MGHRA and YSYEKL. The CDR3 is made up of 17 amino acids. CDR3: CASSQGLARTSEETQYF. The CDR3 DNA sequence: TGCGCCAGCAGCCAAGGGCTCGCGCGGACTAGCGAAGAGACCCAGTACTTC.

The chain carries TRBV11-2 and TRBJ2-7; TRBD2 might be the D (6 bases). V shed 5 bases and J shed 3 bases, with 17 bases lying between them. The CDR3 runs 15 residues. The germline V gene has CDR1 SGHAT and CDR2 FQNNGV. The CDR3 is CASSRLVGLNYEQYF. The CDR3, as DNA: TGTGCCAGCAGCCGGCTAGTGGGACTCAACTACGAGCAGTACTTC.

The V call is TRBV5-1, the J call TRBJ2-7, with D tentatively TRBD1 or TRBD2 (6 bases each). The CDR3 is 15 amino acids. Germline-derived CDR1 and CDR2 are SGHRS and YFSETQ. The germline V and J ends were trimmed by 1 base and 3 bases, with 14 bases remaining between them. This CDR3 is CASSLIWGAGYEQYF. DNA of the CDR3: TGCGCCAGCAGCTTGATCTGGGGGGCGGGCTACGAGCAGTACTTC.

This rearrangement joins TRBV9 to TRBJ2-3; maybe TRBD2 (6 bases). This CDR3 spans 16 amino acids. Germline assignment: CDR1 SGDLS and CDR2 YYNGEE. The V gene lost 3 bases and the J gene lost 0 bases, with 14 bases spanning the gap. The CDR3 DNA is TGTGCCAGCAGCGCAACTAGCTTCTCTAGCACAGATACGCAGTATTTT. This gives the protein CASSATSFSSTDTQYF.

The chain carries TRBV9 and TRBJ1-2; perhaps TRBD1 as D (6 bases). This CDR3 contains 15 residues. The V end was cut by 0 bases, the J end by 7 bases, with 16 bases between. Germline V gives CDR1 SGDLS, CDR2 YYNGEE. The CDR3 DNA reads TGTGCCAGCAGCGTAGAAATTCGGGGGGCGAGTGGCTACACCTTC. Encoded protein: CASSVEIRGASGYTF.

This clone was seen a single time. V and J are TRBV6-6 and TRBJ1-2; 8 bases are shared with TRBD1. Germline V lookup: CDR1 MNHNY, CDR2 SVGAGI (reference sequence). The CDR3 has 15 amino acids. V lost 0 bases and J lost 6; bases outside the gene matches: 6. CDR3 protein: CASSYSAGGTNGYTF. Here the CDR3 DNA reads TGTGCCAGCAGTTACTCGGCAGGGGGCACTAATGGCTACACCTTC.

The chain employs TRBV10-3 and TRBJ2-5; TRBD2 is a possible D gene (7 bases). The J call may be in error: the DNA end matches TRBJ2-7 better. The CDR3 has 15 residues. CDR1 is ENHRY, CDR2 SYGVKD, per germline. The CDR3 loop is CAISGGGQATREQYF. The DNA for the CDR3 is TGTGCCATCTCGGGCGGGGGACAAGCCACGCGCGAGCAGTACTTC.

The V gene is TRBV9, the J gene TRBJ1-2; possibly TRBD1 for D (6 bases). This CDR3 has 16 amino acids. V shed 4 bases and J shed 2 bases, with 18 bases lying between them. The germline V gene has CDR1 SGDLS and CDR2 YYNGEE. In DNA, the CDR3 is TGTGCCAGCAGCCGCGTTGGGGGCGGAGGGAACTATGGCTACACCTTC. It yields the protein CASSRVGGGGNYGYTF.

Worth noting for this clone: One junction end disagrees with the germline gene, perhaps due to a read error. V and J are TRBV30 and TRBJ2-7; no reliable D call. In germline, CDR1 is GTSNPN, CDR2 SVGIG (reference sequence). This CDR3 is built from 14 residues. The CDR3 DNA is TGTGCCTGGAAGTTGGACCCACTGTCCTTCGAGCAGTACTTC. Translating it yields CAWKLDPLSFEQYF.

The chain employs TRBV6-1 and TRBJ2-2; tentatively, D is TRBD1 (6 bases). CDR1 and CDR2 (germline): MNHNS, SASEGT. This CDR3 has 15 amino acids. The ends were cut back, 6 bases at V and 1 base at J, with 12 bases in the middle. CDR3 DNA: TGTGCCAGCAGCGTGCAGGGGCTGAACACCGGGGAGCTGTTTTTT. Translating it yields CASSVQGLNTGELFF.

This clone was seen a single time. The chain is built from TRBV18 and TRBJ2-3, with 9 bases lining up with TRBD2. The V gene end was trimmed by 2 bases and the J gene end by 0 bases; junction bases not matched to a gene: 3. Looked up from germline, CDR1 is KGHSH and CDR2 is LQKENI. The CDR3 runs 16 residues. The CDR3 DNA sequence: TGTGCCAGCTCACCAATGACTAGCGGTAGCACAGATACGCAGTATTTT. Translated, it gives CASSPMTSGSTDTQYF.

The chain is built from TRBV19 and TRBJ1-1, with 8 bases fitting TRBD1. The CDR3 extends over 16 amino acids. The V and J ends lost 4 bases and 4 bases, in that order; junction bases with no gene match: 11. CDR1 is LNHDA and CDR2 is SQIVND in the germline V gene (reference sequence). Here the CDR3 reads CASSTGQGLESTEAFF. The CDR3 bases are TGTGCCAGTAGTACCGGACAGGGATTGGAGTCCACTGAAGCTTTCTTT.

The rearrangement links TRBV5-1 to TRBJ2-3; D call uncertain. The germline gives CDR1 SGHRS, CDR2 YFSETQ. The CDR3 runs 12 residues. V was cut by 3 bases and J by 1 base, with 3 bases left in between. This chain's CDR3 is CASSYRTDTQYF. The CDR3 bases are TGCGCCAGCAGCTACCGCACAGATACGCAGTATTTT.

This clone has a single count. The chain has TRBV12-2 and TRBJ2-2; the DNA was not compared with TRBD2, the D call given in the table. TRBV12-2 is a listed pseudogene. The CDR3 covers 16 residues. The CDR3 region has the DNA TGTGCAAGTCGCTTAGGGAGCGGGAGCGTTCCCGGGGAGCTGTTTTTT. Translated: CASRLGSGSVPGELFF.